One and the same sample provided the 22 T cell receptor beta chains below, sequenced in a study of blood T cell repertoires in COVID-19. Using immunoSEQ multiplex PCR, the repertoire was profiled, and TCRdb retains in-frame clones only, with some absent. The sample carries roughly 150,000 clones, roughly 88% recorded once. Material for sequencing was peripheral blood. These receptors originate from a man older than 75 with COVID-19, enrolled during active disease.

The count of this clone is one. Here the CDR3 DNA reads TGTGCCAGCAGCGCTGGCCCATATCAGCCCCAGCATTTT. This gives the protein CASSAGPYQPQHF. The chain carries TRBV13 and TRBJ1-5; D ambiguous. With 5 bases removed from V and 5 bases from J, the gap between germline ends came to 10 bases. The germline gives CDR1 PRHDT, CDR2 FYEKMQ (reference sequence). CDR3 length: 13 amino acids.

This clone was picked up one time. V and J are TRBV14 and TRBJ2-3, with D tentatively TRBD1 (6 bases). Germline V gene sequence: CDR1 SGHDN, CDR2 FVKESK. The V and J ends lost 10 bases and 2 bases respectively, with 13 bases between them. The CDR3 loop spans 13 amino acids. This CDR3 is CATGWGPTDTQYF. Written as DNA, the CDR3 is TGTGCCACAGGGTGGGGGCCCACAGATACGCAGTATTTT. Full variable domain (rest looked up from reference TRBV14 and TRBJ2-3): EAGVTQFPSHSVIEKGQTVTLRCDPISGHDNLYWYRRVMGKEIKFLLHFVKESKQDESGMPNNRFLAERTGGTYSTLKVQPAELEDSGVYFCATGWGPTDTQYFGPGTRLTVL.

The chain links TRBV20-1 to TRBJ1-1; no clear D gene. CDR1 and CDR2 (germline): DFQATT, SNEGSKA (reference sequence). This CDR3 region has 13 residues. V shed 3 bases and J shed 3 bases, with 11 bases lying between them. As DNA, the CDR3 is TGCAGTGCTAGTAGAGGGATAGACACTGAAGCTTTCTTT. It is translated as CSASRGIDTEAFF.

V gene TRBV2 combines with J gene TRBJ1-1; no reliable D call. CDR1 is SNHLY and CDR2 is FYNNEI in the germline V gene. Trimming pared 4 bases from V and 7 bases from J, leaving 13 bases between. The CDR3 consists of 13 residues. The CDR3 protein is CASSVEAPNEAFF. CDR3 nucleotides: TGTGCCAGCAGTGTGGAAGCGCCAAATGAAGCTTTCTTT.

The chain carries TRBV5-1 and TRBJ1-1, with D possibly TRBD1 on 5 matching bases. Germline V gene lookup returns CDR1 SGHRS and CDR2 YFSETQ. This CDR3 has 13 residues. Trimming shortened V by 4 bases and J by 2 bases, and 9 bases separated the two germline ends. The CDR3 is CASSRTPNTEAFF. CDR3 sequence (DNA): TGCGCCAGCAGCCGGACACCTAACACTGAAGCTTTCTTT.

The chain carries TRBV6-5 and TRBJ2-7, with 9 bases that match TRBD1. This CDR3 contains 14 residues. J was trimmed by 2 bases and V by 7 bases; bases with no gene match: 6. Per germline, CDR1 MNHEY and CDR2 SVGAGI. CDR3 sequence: CASTTGTGTYEQYF. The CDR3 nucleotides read TGTGCCAGCACCACCGGGACAGGGACCTACGAGCAGTACTTC.

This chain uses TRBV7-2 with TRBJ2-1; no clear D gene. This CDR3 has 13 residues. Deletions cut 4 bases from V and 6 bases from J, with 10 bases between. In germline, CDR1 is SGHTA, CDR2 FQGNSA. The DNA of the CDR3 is TGTGCCAGCAGCTGGCCGCCTGGCAATGAGCAGTTCTTC. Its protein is CASSWPPGNEQFF.

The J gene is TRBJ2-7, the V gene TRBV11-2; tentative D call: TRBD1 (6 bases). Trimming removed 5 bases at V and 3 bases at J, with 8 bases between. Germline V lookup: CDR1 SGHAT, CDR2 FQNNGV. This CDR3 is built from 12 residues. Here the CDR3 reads CASSGQNYEQYF. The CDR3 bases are TGTGCCAGCAGCGGACAGAACTACGAGCAGTACTTC.

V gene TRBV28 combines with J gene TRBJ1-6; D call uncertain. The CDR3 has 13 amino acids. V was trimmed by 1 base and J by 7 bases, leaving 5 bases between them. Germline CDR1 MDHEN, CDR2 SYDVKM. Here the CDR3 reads CASSLSGNSPLHF. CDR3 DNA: TGTGCCAGCAGTTTATCGGGGAATTCACCCCTCCACTTT. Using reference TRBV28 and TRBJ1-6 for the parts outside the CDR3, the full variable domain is DVKVTQSSRYLVKRTGEKVFLECVQDMDHENMFWYRQDPGLGLRLIYFSYDVKMKEKGDIPEGYSVSREKKERFSLILESASTNQTSMYLCASSLSGNSPLHFGNGTRLTVT.

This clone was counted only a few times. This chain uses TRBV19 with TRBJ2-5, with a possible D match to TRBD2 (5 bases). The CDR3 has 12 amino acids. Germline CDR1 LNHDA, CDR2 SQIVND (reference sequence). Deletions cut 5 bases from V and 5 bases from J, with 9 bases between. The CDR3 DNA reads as TGTGCCAGTAGTCTGAGCGGCGAGACCCAGTACTTC. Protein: CASSLSGETQYF. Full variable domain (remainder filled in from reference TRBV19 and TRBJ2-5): DGGITQSPKYLFRKEGQNVTLSCEQNLNHDAMYWYRQDPGQGLRLIYYSQIVNDFQKGDIAEGYSVSREKKESFPLTVTSAQKNPTAFYLCASSLSGETQYFGPGTRLLVL.

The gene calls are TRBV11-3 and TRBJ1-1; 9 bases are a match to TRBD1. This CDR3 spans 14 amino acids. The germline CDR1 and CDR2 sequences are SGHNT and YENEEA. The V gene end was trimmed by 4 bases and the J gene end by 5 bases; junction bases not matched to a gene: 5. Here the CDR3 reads CASSSRQGVTEAFF. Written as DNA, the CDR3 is TGTGCCAGCAGCTCAAGACAGGGGGTTACTGAAGCTTTCTTT. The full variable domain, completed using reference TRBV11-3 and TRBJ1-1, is EAGVVQSPRYKIIEKKQPVAFWCNPISGHNTLYWYLQNLGQGPELLIRYENEEAVDDSQLPKDRFSAERLKGVDSTLKIQPAELGDSAVYLCASSSRQGVTEAFFGQGTRLTVV.

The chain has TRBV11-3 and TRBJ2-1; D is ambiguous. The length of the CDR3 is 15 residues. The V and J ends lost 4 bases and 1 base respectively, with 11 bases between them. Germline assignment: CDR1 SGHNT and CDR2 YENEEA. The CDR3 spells CASSYPQVSYNEQFF. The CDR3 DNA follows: TGTGCCAGCAGCTACCCTCAGGTTTCCTACAATGAGCAGTTCTTC.

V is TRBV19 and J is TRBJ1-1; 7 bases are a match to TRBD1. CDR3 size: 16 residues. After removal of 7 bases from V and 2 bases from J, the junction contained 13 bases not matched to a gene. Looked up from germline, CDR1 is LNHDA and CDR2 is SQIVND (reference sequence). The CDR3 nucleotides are TGTGCCAGTAACATAAACCCTAGACAGGGAAACACTGAAGCTTTCTTT. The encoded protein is CASNINPRQGNTEAFF.

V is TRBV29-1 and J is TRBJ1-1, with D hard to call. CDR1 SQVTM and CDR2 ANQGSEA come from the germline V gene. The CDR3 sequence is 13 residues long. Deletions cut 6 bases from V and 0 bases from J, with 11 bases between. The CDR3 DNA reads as TGCAGCGTGCAGGAGGCCCTGAACACTGAAGCTTTCTTT. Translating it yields CSVQEALNTEAFF.

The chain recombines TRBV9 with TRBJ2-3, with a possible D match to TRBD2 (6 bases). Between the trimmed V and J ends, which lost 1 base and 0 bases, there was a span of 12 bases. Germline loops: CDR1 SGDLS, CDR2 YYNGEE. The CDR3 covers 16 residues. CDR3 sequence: CASSVNAGTSTDTQYF. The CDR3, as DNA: TGTGCCAGCAGCGTAAATGCGGGAACTAGCACAGATACGCAGTATTTT.

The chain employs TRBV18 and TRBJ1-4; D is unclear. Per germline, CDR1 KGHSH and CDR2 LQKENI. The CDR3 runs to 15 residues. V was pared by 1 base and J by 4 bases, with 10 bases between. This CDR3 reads CASSPREQVNEKLFF. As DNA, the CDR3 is TGTGCCAGCTCACCACGAGAGCAGGTTAATGAAAAACTGTTTTTT.

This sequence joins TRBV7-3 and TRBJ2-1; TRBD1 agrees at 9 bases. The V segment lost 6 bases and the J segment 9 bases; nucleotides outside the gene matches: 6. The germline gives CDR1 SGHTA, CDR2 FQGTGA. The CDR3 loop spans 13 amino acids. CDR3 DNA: TGTGCCAGCAGTTTTACAGGGGGCGGTGAGCAGTTCTTC. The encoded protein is CASSFTGGGEQFF.

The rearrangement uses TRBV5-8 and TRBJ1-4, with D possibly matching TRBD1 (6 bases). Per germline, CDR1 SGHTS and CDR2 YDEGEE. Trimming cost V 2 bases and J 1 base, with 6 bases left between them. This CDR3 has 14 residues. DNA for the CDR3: TGTGCCAGCAGCTTCAGGGGAACTAATGAAAAACTGTTTTTT. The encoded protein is CASSFRGTNEKLFF.

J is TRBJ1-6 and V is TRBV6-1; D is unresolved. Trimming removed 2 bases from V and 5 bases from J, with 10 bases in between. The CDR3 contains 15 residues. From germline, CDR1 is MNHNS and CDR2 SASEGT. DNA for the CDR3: TGTGCCAGCAGTGAATCGGGAACAAATAATTCACCCCTCCACTTT. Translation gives CASSESGTNNSPLHF.

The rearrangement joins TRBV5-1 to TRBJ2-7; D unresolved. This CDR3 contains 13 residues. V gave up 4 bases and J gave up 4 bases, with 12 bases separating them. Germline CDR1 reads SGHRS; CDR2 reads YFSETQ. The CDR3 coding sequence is TGCGCCAGCAGCCCTATTGATAGATACGAGCAGTACTTC. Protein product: CASSPIDRYEQYF.

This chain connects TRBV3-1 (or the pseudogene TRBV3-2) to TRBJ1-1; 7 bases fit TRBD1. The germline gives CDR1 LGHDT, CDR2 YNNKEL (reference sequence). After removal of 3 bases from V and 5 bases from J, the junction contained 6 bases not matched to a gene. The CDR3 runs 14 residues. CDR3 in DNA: TGTGCCAGCAGCCAGCTACAGGGGAAAACTGAAGCTTTCTTT. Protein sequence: CASSQLQGKTEAFF.

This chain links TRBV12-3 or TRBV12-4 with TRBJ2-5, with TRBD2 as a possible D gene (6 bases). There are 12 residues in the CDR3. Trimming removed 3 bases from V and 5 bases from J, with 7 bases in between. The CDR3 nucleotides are TGTGCCAGCAGTTTCGCGGGGGAGACCCAGTACTTC. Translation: CASSFAGETQYF.